Here is one T cell receptor (beta chain) with its context. The data are from a study of blood T cell repertoires in COVID-19. Generated by immunoSEQ multiplex PCR, the TCRdb table keeps only in-frame clones and is missing some. The repertoire has about 28,000 clones, over 75% of them found once; the top ten carry 4.5% to 7.5%. V shed 4 bases, J shed 4 bases, and the junction held 2 bases outside the gene matches. The germline CDR1 and CDR2 sequences are MGHRA and YSYEKL. The CDR3 has 15 residues. The TCR originated in a human donor in a cohort sampled during active COVID-19. Sequencing was performed on peripheral blood. The genes are TRBV4-1 and TRBJ2-1, with 12 positions matching TRBD2. The CDR3 nucleotides are TGCGCCAGCAGCCGGACTAGCGGGGAGTACAATGAGCAGTTCTTC. Amino acid sequence: CASSRTSGEYNEQFF.